The rows below give T cell receptor beta chains drawn from one sample of a study of CD8 T cells in Susac syndrome. TCRdb reanalysed the immunoSEQ multiplex PCR reads using MiXCR and keeps one entry per CDR3 protein. Of some 200,000 distinct CDR3 sequences in the sample, about 93% were seen once. Material for sequencing was CD8+ T cells from PBMCs. These receptor sequences come from a human donor with multiple sclerosis. Both conserved end residues are part of each CDR3. Each record gives: V gene, J gene, clone size, D gene, CDR3 DNA, CDR3 protein. A D gene is named only where the DNA matches it firmly. A row's size may be missing; if present it is once, few, many or a size class.

>TRBV9|TRBJ2-2|.|.
TGTGCCAGCAGTGTGGGTTCCGGGGAGCTGTTTTTT
CASSVGSGELFF
>TRBV15|TRBJ2-3|.|.
TGTGCCACCAGCAGAGCCCAGGATGGGACAGATACGCAGTATTTT
CATSRAQDGTDTQYF
>TRBV12-3/TRBV12-4|TRBJ2-3|.|.
TGTGCCAGCAGCGATACACGAGATACGCAGTATTTT
CASSDTRDTQYF
>TRBV11-3|TRBJ2-1|.|TRBD1
TGTGCCAGCAGCTCACGGCAGGGGGCCAACAATGAGCAGTTCTTC
CASSSRQGANNEQFF
>TRBV15|TRBJ2-7|.|TRBD1
TGTGCCACCAGCAGGTCGGGGGACAGGGTCGGCGAGCAGTACTTC
CATSRSGDRVGEQYF
>TRBV19|TRBJ1-1|.|.
TGTGCCAGTAGTATCATACAGCGGACTGAAGCTTTCTTT
CASSIIQRTEAFF
>TRBV30|TRBJ1-5|.|.
TGTGCCTGGAGTGTGGGTTCGGGGGATCAGCCCCAGCATTTT
CAWSVGSGDQPQHF
>TRBV12-3/TRBV12-4|TRBJ2-3|.|TRBD1
TGTGCCAGCAGGAGGAACCCCGGGACAGGGGGTCCAGATACGCAGTATTTT
CASRRNPGTGGPDTQYF
>TRBV2|TRBJ2-5|.|TRBD2
TGTGCCAGCAGAGACCTACTAGCGGGGGGAGAGGGAGAGACCCAGTACTTC
CASRDLLAGGEGETQYF
>TRBV13|TRBJ1-1|.|.
TGTGCCAGCAGCTTACGAGATGAAGCTTTCTTT
CASSLRDEAFF
>TRBV2|TRBJ2-5|.|.
TGTGCCAGCGTGGGGGTCCAAGAGACCCAGTACTTC
CASVGVQETQYF
>TRBV9|TRBJ1-5|.|.
TGTGCCAGCAGCGTAGGAGGGACCAATCAGCCCCAGCATTTT
CASSVGGTNQPQHF
>TRBV19|TRBJ2-1|.|TRBD2
TGTGCCAGTCTGGGGACTAGCGGGGCCTACAATGAGCAGTTCTTC
CASLGTSGAYNEQFF
>TRBV6-1|TRBJ1-2|.|.
TGTGCCAGCAGTGGAACGGACAGTAGCACCAACTATGGCTACACCTTC
CASSGTDSSTNYGYTF
>TRBV4-3|TRBJ2-2|.|.
TGCGCAACCGGGCGGGGCACCGGGGAGCTGTTTTTT
CATGRGTGELFF
>TRBV6-5|TRBJ2-1|.|.
TGTGCCAGCAGTTACAGTCCACAGCAGAGCTCCTACAATGAGCAGTTCTTC
CASSYSPQQSSYNEQFF
>TRBV7-8|TRBJ2-1|.|.
TGTGCCAGCAGCTTATACGCCAGACCCTACAATGAGCAGTTCTTC
CASSLYARPYNEQFF
>TRBV12-3/TRBV12-4|TRBJ2-7|few|TRBD2
TGTGCCAGCAGTTTAGCGGGGGGGACCTACGAGCAGTACTTC
CASSLAGGTYEQYF
>TRBV25-1|TRBJ2-4|.|TRBD1
TGTGCCAGCAGTGAATATGTGGACAGGGGATACATTCAGTACTTC
CASSEYVDRGYIQYF
>TRBV7-9|TRBJ1-2|.|.
TGTGCCAGCAGCTCCGATCAACCTAACTATGGCTACACCTTC
CASSSDQPNYGYTF
>TRBV15|TRBJ2-3|.|.
TGTGCCACCAGCAGAGGCCTAGGAGCTGATACGCAGTATTTT
CATSRGLGADTQYF
>TRBV7-9|TRBJ2-1|.|.
TGTGCCAGCAGCTTTATCGGGAGTTTCGACAATGAGCAGTTCTTC
CASSFIGSFDNEQFF
>TRBV3-1|TRBJ2-5|.|TRBD2
TGTGCCAGCAGCGACGTACTGCGACTAGCGGGGAAAAAAGAGACCCAGTACTTC
CASSDVLRLAGKKETQYF
>TRBV12-3/TRBV12-4|TRBJ2-1|.|.
TGTGCCATCATTCCCGCCGGGACTTCATACAATGAGCAGTTCTTC
CAIIPAGTSYNEQFF
>TRBV19|TRBJ1-1|.|.
TGTGCCAGCTCGGGACACAAGAACACTGAAGCTTTCTTT
CASSGHKNTEAFF
>TRBV7-9|TRBJ2-6|.|.
TGTGCCAGCAGCTTACCTGTAACAGCGAACTCTGGGGCCAACGTCCTGACTTTC
CASSLPVTANSGANVLTF
>TRBV5-1|TRBJ1-2|.|.
TGCGCCAGCAGTCAGTTTCTCACCCTAGATGGCTACACCTTC
CASSQFLTLDGYTF
>TRBV7-9|TRBJ1-2|.|TRBD1
TGTGCCAGCAGCTTTGGACAGGACTATGGCTACACCTTC
CASSFGQDYGYTF
>TRBV11-3|TRBJ2-1|.|.
TGTGCCAGCAGCTTAGATTGGTCGGGGTCATACAATGAGCAGTTCTTC
CASSLDWSGSYNEQFF
>TRBV3-1|TRBJ1-4|.|.
TGTGCCAGCAGCCAAGATAGAGGGCGCGGAGCAACTAATGAAAAACTGTTTTTT
CASSQDRGRGATNEKLFF
>TRBV19|TRBJ2-1|.|TRBD1
TGTGCCAGTACTACAGGGGAATTTTACAATGAGCAGTTCTTC
CASTTGEFYNEQFF
>TRBV7-9|TRBJ2-1|.|.
TGTGCCAGCAGCCCAACATTCGGCCCGGTCGGGTATTACAATGAGCAGTTCTTC
CASSPTFGPVGYYNEQFF